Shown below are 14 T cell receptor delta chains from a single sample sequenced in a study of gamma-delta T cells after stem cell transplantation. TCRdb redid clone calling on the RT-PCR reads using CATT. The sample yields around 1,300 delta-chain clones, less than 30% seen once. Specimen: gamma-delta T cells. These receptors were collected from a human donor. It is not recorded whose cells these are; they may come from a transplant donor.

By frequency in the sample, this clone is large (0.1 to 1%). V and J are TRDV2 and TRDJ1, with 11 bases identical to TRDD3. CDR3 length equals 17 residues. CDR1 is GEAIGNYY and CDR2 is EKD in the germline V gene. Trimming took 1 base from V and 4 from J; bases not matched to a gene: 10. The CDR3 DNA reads TGTGCCTGTGACACTTTGGGGGATACGCGAGGGGACGATAAACTCATCTTT. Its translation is CACDTLGDTRGDDKLIF.

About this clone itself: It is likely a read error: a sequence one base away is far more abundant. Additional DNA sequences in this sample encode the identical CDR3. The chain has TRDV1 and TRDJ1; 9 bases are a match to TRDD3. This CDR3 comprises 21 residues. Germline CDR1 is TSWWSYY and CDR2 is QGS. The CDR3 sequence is CALGELRFPTGGPPYTDKLIF. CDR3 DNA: TGTGCTCTCGGGGAACTCCGATTTCCTACTGGGGGACCACCTTACACCGATAAACTCATCTTT.

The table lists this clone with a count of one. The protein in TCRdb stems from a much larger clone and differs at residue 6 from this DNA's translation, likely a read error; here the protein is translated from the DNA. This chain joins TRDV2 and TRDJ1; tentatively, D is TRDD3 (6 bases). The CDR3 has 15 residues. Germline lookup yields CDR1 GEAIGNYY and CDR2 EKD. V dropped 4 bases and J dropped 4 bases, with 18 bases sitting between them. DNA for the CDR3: TGTGCCTGTGATGCTGCGGGGATGCGGCTCGATAAACTCATCTTT. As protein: CACDAAGMRLDKLIF.

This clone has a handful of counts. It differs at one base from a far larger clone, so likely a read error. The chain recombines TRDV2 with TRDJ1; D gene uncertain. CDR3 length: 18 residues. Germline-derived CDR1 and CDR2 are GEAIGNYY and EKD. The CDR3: CACDTLLTPNSYTDKPIF. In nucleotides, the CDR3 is TGTGCCTGTGACACCCTGCTGACACCGAATTCATACACCGATAAACCCATCTTT.

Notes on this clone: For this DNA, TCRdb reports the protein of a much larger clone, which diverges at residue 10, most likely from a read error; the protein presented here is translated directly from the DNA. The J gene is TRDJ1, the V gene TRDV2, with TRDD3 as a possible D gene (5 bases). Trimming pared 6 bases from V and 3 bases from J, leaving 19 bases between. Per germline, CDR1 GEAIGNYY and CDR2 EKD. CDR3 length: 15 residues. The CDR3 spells CACYPVGGYADKLIF. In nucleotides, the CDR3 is TGTGCCTGTTATCCCGTAGGGGGGTACGCCGATAAACTCATCTTT.

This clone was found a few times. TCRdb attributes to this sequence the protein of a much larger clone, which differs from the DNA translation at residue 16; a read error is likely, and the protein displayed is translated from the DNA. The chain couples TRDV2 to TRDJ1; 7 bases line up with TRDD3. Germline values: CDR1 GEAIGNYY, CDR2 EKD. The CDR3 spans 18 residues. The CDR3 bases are TGTGCCTGTGACACCGTGGGGGGATCCCCTCTGTACACCGATAAACCCATCTTT. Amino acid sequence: CACDTVGGSPLYTDKPIF.

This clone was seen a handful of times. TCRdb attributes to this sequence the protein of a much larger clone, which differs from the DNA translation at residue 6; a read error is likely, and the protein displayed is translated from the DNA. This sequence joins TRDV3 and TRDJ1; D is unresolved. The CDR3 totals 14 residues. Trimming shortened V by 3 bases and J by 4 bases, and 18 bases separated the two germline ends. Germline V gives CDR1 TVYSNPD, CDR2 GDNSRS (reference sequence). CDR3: CAFLNRNEDDKLIF. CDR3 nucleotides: TGTGCCTTCCTAAACAGGAATGAGGACGATAAACTCATCTTT.

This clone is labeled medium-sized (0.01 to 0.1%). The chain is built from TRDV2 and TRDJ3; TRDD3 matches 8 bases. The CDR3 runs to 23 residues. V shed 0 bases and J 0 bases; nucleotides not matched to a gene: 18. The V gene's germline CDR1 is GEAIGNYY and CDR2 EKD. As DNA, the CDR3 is TGTGCCTGTGACACCGGAGGTTTGACTGGGGGTTCCCCCCTCTCCTGGGACACCCGACAGATGTTTTTC. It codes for CACDTGGLTGGSPLSWDTRQMFF.

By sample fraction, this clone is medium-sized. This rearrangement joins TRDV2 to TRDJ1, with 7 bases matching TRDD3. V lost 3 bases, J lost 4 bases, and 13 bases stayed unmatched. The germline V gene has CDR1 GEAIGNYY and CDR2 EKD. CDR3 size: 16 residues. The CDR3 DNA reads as TGTGCCTGTGACTATGTACTGGGGTCTAAGTACGATAAACTCATCTTT. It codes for CACDYVLGSKYDKLIF.

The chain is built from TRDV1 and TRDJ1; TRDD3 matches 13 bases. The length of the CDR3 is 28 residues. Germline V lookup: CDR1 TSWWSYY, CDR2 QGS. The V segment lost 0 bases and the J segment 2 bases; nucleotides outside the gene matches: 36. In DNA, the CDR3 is TGTGCTCTTGGGGAACTGCCCAGACCTTCCTTCCTACGGGGGCCCGTACTGGGGGATACGGACTTAACCGATAAACTCATCTTT. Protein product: CALGELPRPSFLRGPVLGDTDLTDKLIF.

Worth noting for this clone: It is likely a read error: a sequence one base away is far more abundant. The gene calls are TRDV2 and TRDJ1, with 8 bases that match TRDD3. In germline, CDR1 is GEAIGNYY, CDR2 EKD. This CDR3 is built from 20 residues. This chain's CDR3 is CACGTVPGLGDSSYTDKLIF. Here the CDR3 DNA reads TGTGCCTGTGGCACCGTGCCCGGTTTGGGGGATTCATCTTACACCGATAAACTCATCTTT.

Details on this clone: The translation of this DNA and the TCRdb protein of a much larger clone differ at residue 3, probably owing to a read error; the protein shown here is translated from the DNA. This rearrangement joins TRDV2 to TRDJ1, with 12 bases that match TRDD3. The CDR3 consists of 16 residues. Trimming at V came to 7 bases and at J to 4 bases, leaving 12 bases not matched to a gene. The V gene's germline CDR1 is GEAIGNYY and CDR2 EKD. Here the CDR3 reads CAWDELTGGYIDKLIF. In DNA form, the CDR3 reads TGTGCCTGGGACGAACTTACTGGGGGATACATCGATAAACTCATCTTT.

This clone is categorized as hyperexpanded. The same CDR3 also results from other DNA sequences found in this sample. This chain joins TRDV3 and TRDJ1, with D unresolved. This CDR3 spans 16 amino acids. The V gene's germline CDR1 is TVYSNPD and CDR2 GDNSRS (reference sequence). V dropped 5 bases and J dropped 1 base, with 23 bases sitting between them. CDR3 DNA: TGTGCCCTCGCAACGTATGGATCAGGATTCACCGATAAACTCATCTTT. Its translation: CALATYGSGFTDKLIF. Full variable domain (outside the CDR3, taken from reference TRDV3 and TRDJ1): CDKVTQSSPDQTVASGSEVVLLCTYDTVYSNPDLFWYRIRPDYSFQFVFYGDNSRSEGADFTQGRFSVKHILTQKAFHLVISPVRTEDSATYYCALATYGSGFTDKLIFGKGTRVTVEP.

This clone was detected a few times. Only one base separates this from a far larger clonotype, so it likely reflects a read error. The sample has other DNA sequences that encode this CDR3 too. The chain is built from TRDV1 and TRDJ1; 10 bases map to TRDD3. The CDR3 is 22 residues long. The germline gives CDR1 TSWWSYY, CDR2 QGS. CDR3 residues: CALGESPSPRRWGIPRGDKLIF. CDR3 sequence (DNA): TGTGCTCTTGGGGAAAGTCCTTCCCCCCGTCGGTGGGGGATACCCCGCGGGGATAAGCTCATCTTT.